Listed below are T cell receptor beta chains from one sample, sequenced in a study of radiation and T cells in renal cell carcinoma. The data were produced by immunoSEQ multiplex PCR, yet TCRdb's version contains in-frame clones alone and is incomplete. The repertoire consists of approximately 150,000 clones, with roughly 80% occurring once and the leading ten covering roughly 25%. The starting material was blood, obtained from a patient whose treatment included radiotherapy and nephrectomy. The receptors were gathered from a woman aged 45-65 years with renal cell carcinoma. The CDR3 runs from the conserved cysteine through the conserved F or W. A D gene is named only where the DNA matches it firmly. Part of the rows lack a size; the others show once, few, many or a class for expanded clones.

J gene | clone size | V gene | D gene | CDR3 protein | CDR3 DNA
TRBJ2-1 | . | TRBV5-1 | . | CASSSARERPYNEQFF | TGCGCCAGCAGCTCGGCGAGGGAGAGACCCTACAATGAGCAGTTCTTC
TRBJ1-5 | . | TRBV11-2 | . | CASSLSGMDNQPQHF | TGTGCCAGCAGCTTATCGGGAATGGACAATCAGCCCCAGCATTTT
TRBJ2-3 | . | TRBV5-4 | TRBD2 | CASSLFGRDTQYF | TGTGCCAGCAGCTTGTTTGGGAGGGACACGCAGTATTTT
TRBJ1-1 | . | TRBV9 | TRBD1 | CASSLRTGGNTEAFF | TGTGCCAGCAGCTTACGGACAGGGGGGAACACTGAAGCTTTCTTT
TRBJ1-6 | . | TRBV9 | . | CASSLMTDPNSPLHF | TGTGCCAGCAGCCTAATGACGGATCCGAATTCACCCCTCCACTTT
TRBJ2-6 | . | TRBV9 | . | CASSVAVRLTGANVLTF | TGTGCCAGCAGCGTAGCAGTCAGATTAACTGGGGCCAACGTCCTGACTTTC
TRBJ1-2 | . | TRBV18 | TRBD1 | CASSRDREGYTF | TGTGCCAGCTCAAGGGACAGGGAAGGCTACACCTTC
TRBJ1-5 | . | TRBV7-9 | . | CASSFSGNQPQHF | TGTGCCAGCAGCTTTTCAGGCAATCAGCCCCAGCATTTT
TRBJ1-4 | once | TRBV5-1 | . | CASQMGGRNNEKLFF | TGCGCCAGCCAGATGGGGGGAAGGAATAATGAAAAACTGTTTTTT
TRBJ1-1 | . | TRBV6-5 | TRBD1 | CASSYLTGAEAFF | TGTGCCAGCAGTTACTTGACAGGGGCTGAAGCTTTCTTT
TRBJ1-3 | . | TRBV5-1 | . | CASTGETGNTIYF | TGCGCCAGCACCGGGGAAACTGGAAACACCATATATTTT
TRBJ2-2 | . | TRBV7-8 | . | CASSLLTVTGELFF | TGTGCCAGCAGCTTATTAACAGTTACCGGGGAGCTGTTTTTT
TRBJ1-2 | . | TRBV6-5 | TRBD1 | CASSPRDRGPDGYTF | TGTGCCAGCAGTCCTAGGGACAGGGGACCGGACGGCTACACCTTC
TRBJ2-7 | . | TRBV7-2 | TRBD2 | CASSLRTSGGYEQYF | TGTGCCAGCAGCTTACGGACTAGCGGGGGCTACGAGCAGTACTTC
TRBJ1-1 | few | TRBV11-3 | . | CASALRGSTEAFF | TGTGCCAGCGCCTTACGTGGGAGCACTGAAGCTTTCTTT
TRBJ1-1 | . | TRBV7-9 | . | CASSFNAEAFF | TGTGCCAGCAGCTTTAACGCTGAAGCTTTCTTT
TRBJ1-1 | . | TRBV6-5 | TRBD1 | CASSPPGGGEVEAFF | TGTGCCAGCAGTCCTCCAGGGGGCGGGGAGGTTGAAGCTTTCTTT
TRBJ1-3 | . | TRBV4-3 | . | CASSQTSMDTFGNTIYF | TGCGCCAGCAGCCAAACTTCTATGGACACCTTCGGAAACACCATATATTTT
TRBJ1-2 | . | TRBV2 | . | CASSGDPRANYGYTF | TGTGCCAGCAGTGGCGATCCCAGGGCTAACTATGGCTACACCTTC
TRBJ1-2 | . | TRBV14 | TRBD1 | CASSQDRGRAGYTF | TGTGCCAGCAGCCAAGACAGGGGGCGGGCTGGCTACACCTTC
TRBJ2-3 | . | TRBV7-8 | TRBD2 | CASSLDRPSGGTDTQYF | TGTGCCAGCAGCTTAGATCGGCCTAGCGGGGGCACAGATACGCAGTATTTT
TRBJ2-7 | . | TRBV19 | . | CASSISNRLYEQYF | TGTGCCAGTAGTATCTCAAACAGACTCTACGAGCAGTACTTC
TRBJ2-5 | once | TRBV5-1 | . | CASSLEGQETQYF | TGCGCCAGCAGCCTAGAAGGCCAAGAGACCCAGTACTTC
TRBJ2-2 | . | TRBV7-2 | . | CASSLAAANTGELFF | TGTGCCAGCAGCTTAGCAGCGGCGAACACCGGGGAGCTGTTTTTT
TRBJ2-7 | . | TRBV6-5 | . | CASSYRISSYEQYF | TGTGCCAGCAGTTACCGCATTTCATCCTACGAGCAGTACTTC
TRBJ2-1 | . | TRBV18 | . | CASSPGSVEQFF | TGTGCCAGCTCCCCAGGGTCTGTGGAGCAGTTCTTC
TRBJ2-3 | . | TRBV7-8 | . | CASSLGGAADTQYF | TGTGCCAGCAGCTTGGGGGGGGCTGCAGATACGCAGTATTTT
TRBJ1-1 | . | TRBV6-5 | . | CASRGQMNTEAFF | TGTGCCAGCAGGGGACAAATGAACACTGAAGCTTTCTTT
TRBJ2-7 | . | TRBV27 | . | CASSSGPLEQYF | TGTGCCAGCAGTTCGGGTCCTCTGGAGCAGTACTTC
TRBJ1-2 | few | TRBV18 | TRBD1 | CASSPGGTEVYGYTF | TGTGCCAGCTCACCCGGAGGGACAGAGGTATATGGCTACACCTTC
TRBJ2-7 | . | TRBV7-9 | . | CASSLGEAIRSYEQYF | TGTGCCAGCAGCTTAGGTGAGGCGATCCGCTCCTACGAGCAGTACTTC
TRBJ1-2 | . | TRBV10-3 | . | CAISEGTEEGYTF | TGTGCCATCAGTGAGGGGACCGAGGAGGGCTACACCTTC
TRBJ2-2 | . | TRBV4-3 | . | CASSARVLAAGELFF | TGCGCCAGCAGCGCCAGGGTTTTGGCGGCCGGGGAGCTGTTTTTT
TRBJ1-1 | . | TRBV2 | . | CASTRLTASFF | TGTGCCAGCACTCGACTGACAGCCTCTTTCTTT
TRBJ1-1 | . | TRBV9 | . | CASSTGLGNTEAFF | TGTGCCAGCAGCACGGGTCTAGGGAACACTGAAGCTTTCTTT
TRBJ1-3 | . | TRBV5-1 | . | CASSSKAVSGNTIYF | TGCGCCAGCAGCTCGAAGGCAGTCTCTGGAAACACCATATATTTT
TRBJ1-2 | . | TRBV5-8 | . | CASSLGGINYGYTF | TGTGCCAGCAGCTTGGGAGGGATAAACTATGGCTACACCTTC
TRBJ1-1 | . | TRBV4-3 | . | CASSQDFGGLNTEAFF | TGCGCCAGCAGCCAAGATTTCGGGGGACTGAACACTGAAGCTTTCTTT
TRBJ2-2 | . | TRBV18 | TRBD1 | CASSTTGGNTGELFF | TGTGCCAGCTCAACGACAGGGGGCAACACCGGGGAGCTGTTTTTT
TRBJ2-2 | . | TRBV5-6 | . | CASSLTGANTGELFF | TGTGCCAGCAGCTTAACGGGGGCCAACACCGGGGAGCTGTTTTTT
TRBJ2-7 | . | TRBV29-1 | TRBD1 | CSVDSPRGTGAEQYF | TGCAGCGTTGACTCCCCGCGGGGGACAGGGGCCGAGCAGTACTTC
TRBJ1-2 | . | TRBV18 | TRBD1 | CASSLTGGSSNYGYTF | TGTGCCAGCTCGCTAACAGGGGGTTCTTCTAACTATGGCTACACCTTC
TRBJ2-7 | . | TRBV28 | TRBD1 | CASSPPRQGFNEQYF | TGTGCCAGCAGTCCACCCCGACAGGGTTTCAACGAGCAGTACTTC
TRBJ2-2 | few | TRBV6-4 | . | CASSDPGAAGTGELFF | TGTGCCAGCAGTGACCCCGGCGCGGCCGGCACCGGGGAGCTGTTTTTT
TRBJ1-1 | . | TRBV6-5 | TRBD1 | CASHRTGEAFF | TGTGCCAGCCACCGGACAGGGGAAGCTTTCTTT
TRBJ2-3 | . | TRBV9 | TRBD2 | CASSVGGSQDTQYF | TGTGCCAGCAGCGTAGGCGGGAGTCAAGATACGCAGTATTTT
TRBJ1-2 | medium-sized | TRBV7-2 | . | CASSPVPWFLGGYTF | TGTGCCAGCAGCCCGGTTCCCTGGTTCTTAGGTGGCTACACCTTC
TRBJ2-1 | once | TRBV5-4 | TRBD2 | CASSLGGALAGVYEQFF | TGTGCCAGCAGCTTAGGGGGGGCTCTAGCGGGAGTCTATGAGCAGTTCTTC
TRBJ2-2 | once | TRBV19 | . | CASSIFGVRTGELFF | TGTGCCAGTAGTATTTTTGGGGTTCGGACCGGGGAGCTGTTTTTT
TRBJ1-3 | once | TRBV6-5 | . | CASSSPVKLSGNTIYF | TGTGCCAGCAGTTCTCCCGTGAAGCTCTCTGGAAACACCATATATTTT
TRBJ2-7 | once | TRBV7-2 | TRBD2 | CASSYLAAYEQYF | TGTGCCAGCAGCTATCTAGCGGCCTACGAGCAGTACTTC
TRBJ1-1 | . | TRBV6-5 | . | CASSLRGYTEAFF | TGTGCCAGCAGTTTACGTGGGTACACTGAAGCTTTCTTT
TRBJ1-1 | . | TRBV9 | . | CASSVGHGNTEAFF | TGTGCCAGCAGCGTAGGTCATGGGAACACTGAAGCTTTCTTT
TRBJ2-2 | . | TRBV14 | . | CASSLPGWDTGELFF | TGTGCCAGCAGCCTGCCGGGTTGGGACACCGGGGAGCTGTTTTTT
TRBJ2-2 | . | TRBV15 | TRBD1 | CATRRQGNTGELFF | TGTGCCACCAGAAGACAGGGGAACACCGGGGAGCTGTTTTTT
TRBJ2-7 | . | TRBV5-6 | . | CASSQQGGYEQYF | TGTGCCAGCAGCCAGCAGGGGGGCTACGAGCAGTACTTC
TRBJ1-1 | . | TRBV10-1 | . | CASQEAFF | TGCGCCAGCCAAGAAGCTTTCTTT
TRBJ2-3 | once | TRBV5-1 | TRBD2 | CASSLVAGGSTDTQYF | TGCGCCAGCAGCTTGGTTGCGGGGGGGAGCACAGATACGCAGTATTTT